The 11 T cell receptor beta chains below come from one sample, sequenced in a study of CD8 T cells in ankylosing spondylitis. TCRdb called the 5' RACE reads again in MiXCR, with one record for every CDR3 protein. Of roughly 700,000 distinct CDR3 sequences in the sample, around 17% were seen once. The antigens these receptors bind are not known. Study observations and caveats: Ankylosing spondylitis blood appeared to be characterized by a TCR beta motif of eight highly homologous variants.

The sequencing input was blood, either unsorted or a sorted T cell fraction (not recorded which). The receptors derive from a male donor with ankylosing spondylitis.

This clonotype was counted only a few times. The chain combines TRBV7-3 with TRBJ2-3; D is perhaps TRBD2 (7 bases). Germline CDR1 and CDR2: SGHTA and FQGTGA. The V and J ends lost 1 base and 3 bases respectively, with 14 bases between them. This CDR3 is 16 amino acids long. CDR3 amino acids: CASSLRGGGVTDTQYF. CDR3 nucleotide sequence: TGTGCCAGCAGCTTAAGGGGAGGGGGAGTGACAGATACGCAGTATTTT.

The table lists this clonotype with many counts. V is TRBV10-3 and J is TRBJ1-4; TRBD1 matches 8 bases. The CDR3 has 15 residues. With 5 bases clipped from V and 3 bases from J, the junction kept 5 bases outside the gene matches. CDR1 is ENHRY, CDR2 SYGVKD, per germline. The CDR3 protein is CAISPTGGPNEKLFF. The CDR3 DNA reads TGTGCCATCAGTCCAACAGGGGGACCTAATGAAAAACTGTTTTTT.

The CDR3 DNA sequence: TGTGCCAGCAGTTACCGCCCTTTCGAACAGATTAACACAGATACGCAGTATTTT. As protein: CASSYRPFEQINTDTQYF. V is TRBV6-2 or TRBV6-3 and J is TRBJ2-3, with unresolved D. Deletions cut 2 bases from V and 2 bases from J, with 20 bases between. Germline-derived CDR1 and CDR2 are MNHEY and SVGEGT. The CDR3 length is 18 residues.

The chain is built from TRBV20-1 and TRBJ2-4; D not resolved. In germline, CDR1 is DFQATT, CDR2 SNEGSKA (reference sequence). V gave up 4 bases and J gave up 0 bases, with 10 bases separating them. The CDR3 is made up of 14 amino acids. CDR3 region: CSATRIEAKNIQYF. The CDR3 DNA reads as TGCAGTGCTACCCGGATTGAAGCCAAAAACATTCAGTACTTC.

J is TRBJ1-5 and V is TRBV20-1; no reliable D call. The CDR3 spans 13 residues. Germline V gene sequence: CDR1 DFQATT, CDR2 SNEGSKA (reference sequence). V was pared by 3 bases and J by 2 bases, with 8 bases between. In DNA, the CDR3 is TGCAGTGCTAGTGAACCGGGCAATCAGCCCCAGCATTTT. It specifies CSASEPGNQPQHF.

This clonotype was counted a few times. The CDR3 reads CAISGQMSTDTQYF. CDR3 bases: TGTGCCATCAGTGGACAGATGAGCACAGATACGCAGTATTTT. J is TRBJ2-3 and V is TRBV10-3, with D possibly matching TRBD1 (5 bases). CDR1 and CDR2 (germline): ENHRY, SYGVKD. The CDR3 sequence is 14 residues long. Deletions cut 4 bases from V and 0 bases from J, with 8 bases between.

This clonotype was recorded a few times. This chain uses TRBV29-1 with TRBJ2-7, with TRBD2 identical over 8 bases. The germline CDR1 and CDR2 sequences are SQVTM and ANQGSEA. V lost 4 bases and J lost 3; bases outside the gene matches: 5. This CDR3 has 13 residues. The CDR3 here is CSVGVAGFYEQYF. CDR3 sequence (DNA): TGCAGCGTTGGGGTAGCGGGGTTCTACGAGCAGTACTTC.

V usage is TRBV5-1 and J usage is TRBJ2-5, with D uncertain. This CDR3 has 14 residues. V was shortened by 4 bases and J by 5 bases, with 15 bases between the two germline ends. Germline loops: CDR1 SGHRS, CDR2 YFSETQ. CDR3 in DNA: TGCGCCAGCAGCCTGGGCCAAGCCGGGGAGACCCAGTACTTC. It codes for CASSLGQAGETQYF.

The chain carries TRBV29-1 and TRBJ2-7; 7 bases align to TRBD1. This CDR3 contains 12 residues. Germline lookup yields CDR1 SQVTM and CDR2 ANQGSEA. The V gene end was trimmed by 3 bases and the J gene end by 7 bases; junction bases not matched to a gene: 6. The DNA of the CDR3 is TGCAGCGTTGAGGAGACAGGGCGTGAGCAGTACTTC. This translates into CSVEETGREQYF.

This clonotype was detected a few times. CDR3 DNA: TGTGCCAGCAGTCCCCCCGGGAGCGCGAACACCGGGGAGCTGTTTTTT. It encodes CASSPPGSANTGELFF. The chain employs TRBV7-9 and TRBJ2-2, with a weak D call TRBD2 (6 bases). V shed 6 bases and J shed 0 bases, with 14 bases lying between them. From germline, CDR1 is SEHNR and CDR2 FQNEAQ (reference sequence). The CDR3 contains 16 residues.

The V call is TRBV6-1, the J call TRBJ1-6, with 9 bases matching TRBD1. The germline CDR1 and CDR2 sequences are MNHNS and SASEGT. The CDR3 extends over 15 amino acids. The ends lost 6 bases at V and 5 bases at J; junction bases unmatched: 5. CDR3 amino acids: CASSQDRGDNSPLHF. The CDR3, as DNA: TGTGCCAGCAGCCAGGACAGGGGCGATAATTCACCCCTCCACTTT.